These 18 T cell receptor beta chains originate from one sample sequenced in a study of tumor-infiltrating lymphocytes in oesophageal squamous cell carcinoma. Via MiXCR, TCRdb re-called the PCR reads, giving one row per CDR3 protein. This sample has 13,000 or so distinct CDR3 sequences, with around 49% found just once. The sample consisted of esophageal tumor tissue. The receptors here all came from a female donor with esophageal squamous cell carcinoma.

The table lists this clonotype with many counts. The rearrangement joins TRBV19 to TRBJ2-7; 9 positions match TRBD1. CDR1 LNHDA and CDR2 SQIVND come from the germline V gene (reference sequence). This CDR3 is 15 amino acids long. V shed 6 bases, J shed 0 bases, and the junction held 6 bases outside the gene matches. CDR3 sequence reads: CASRDGTGSSYEQYF. CDR3 DNA: TGTGCCAGTAGGGACGGGACAGGGAGCTCCTACGAGCAGTACTTC.

In its sample, this clonotype was seen a few times. The rearrangement joins TRBV4-3 to TRBJ1-2; no definite D call. This CDR3 region has 15 residues. The germline CDR1 and CDR2 sequences are LGHNA and YSLEER. The CDR3 region is CGSGGKGSMNYGYTF. Written as DNA, the CDR3 is TGCGGATCAGGAGGGAAGGGATCGATGAACTATGGCTACACCTTC.

This clonotype has only a few counts. This sequence joins TRBV6-2 or TRBV6-3 and TRBJ1-2; perhaps TRBD1 as D (5 bases). The germline V gene encodes CDR1 MNHEY and CDR2 SVGEGT. Trimming left V 0 bases short and J 6 bases short, with 8 bases between. There are 13 residues in the CDR3. CDR3 bases: TGTGCCAGCAGTTACTCTGCAGGGAATGGCTACACCTTC. It encodes CASSYSAGNGYTF.

The chain has TRBV7-6 and TRBJ2-5; D might be TRBD2 (5 bases). The germline V and J ends were trimmed by 1 base and 11 bases, with 11 bases remaining between them. From germline, CDR1 is SGHVS and CDR2 FNYEAQ. The CDR3 consists of 12 residues. The CDR3 coding sequence is TGTGCCAGCAGCTTAGTCGGGGTTGAGCAGTACTTC. Its protein product is CASSLVGVEQYF.

About this clonotype itself: Germline is not matched at one junction end, which may reflect a read error. CDR3 nucleotides: TGTGCCAGCAGCTTCCAAACCTCACCTTGGTTGGACCAAGGGACCCAGTACTTC. Translation gives CASSFQTSPWLDQGTQYF. The chain combines TRBV11-2 with TRBJ2-5; D remains ambiguous. The CDR3 extends over 18 amino acids. Germline assignment: CDR1 SGHAT and CDR2 FQNNGV.

This clonotype showed up just a few times. The genes are TRBV19 and TRBJ1-2, with 11 nucleotides matching TRBD1. V lost 7 bases and J lost 7; bases outside the gene matches: 17. CDR3 length: 17 residues. CDR1 and CDR2 (germline): LNHDA, SQIVND (reference sequence). The CDR3 protein is CASIPPLDRGRSGGYTF. The CDR3 bases are TGTGCCAGTATTCCCCCTCTGGACAGGGGGCGCTCCGGTGGCTACACCTTC.

Comment on this clonotype: Germline and junction disagree at one end, which may indicate a read error. The J gene is TRBJ2-1, the V gene TRBV7-9, with 10 bases matching TRBD1. The better agreement between TRBJ2-7 and the DNA end casts doubt on the J call. The CDR3 length is 14 residues. Germline V lookup: CDR1 SEHNR, CDR2 FQNEAQ (reference sequence). CDR3 sequence reads: CAGRRTGGVYEQYF. Here the CDR3 DNA reads TGTGCCGGCAGACGGACAGGGGGGGTCTACGAGCAGTACTTC.

This clonotype was recorded at least ten times. The chain has TRBV27 and TRBJ2-7; no clear D gene. The germline V gene encodes CDR1 MNHEY and CDR2 SMNVEV (reference sequence). The CDR3 length is 15 residues. The V and J ends lost 6 bases and 3 bases respectively, with 18 bases between them. The CDR3 protein is CASSPPGHSNYEQYF. CDR3 sequence (DNA): TGTGCCAGCAGCCCGCCAGGCCACTCCAACTACGAGCAGTACTTC.

The V and J genes are TRBV7-6 and TRBJ2-7; the D call may be TRBD1 or TRBD2 (5 bases each). The J call may be in error: the DNA end matches TRBJ2-1 better. The CDR3 loop spans 15 amino acids. Germline values: CDR1 SGHVS, CDR2 FNYEAQ. CDR3 DNA: TGTGCCAGCATCCGACCGGGACGGATAAACAATGAGCAGTTCTTC. Residues: CASIRPGRINNEQFF.

This rearrangement joins TRBV10-3 to TRBJ1-2; no reliable D call. The length of the CDR3 is 13 residues. Per the germline V gene, CDR1 is ENHRY and CDR2 is SYGVKD. Trimming took off 10 bases at V and 1 base at J, with 13 bases between the two ends. CDR3: CATSNEGNYGYTF. CDR3 coding DNA: TGTGCCACATCAAACGAAGGTAACTATGGCTACACCTTC.

A remark on this clonotype: The germline gene is not matched at one end of the junction; a read error may be the cause. The rearrangement joins TRBV6-1 to TRBJ2-5, with 10 bases identical to TRBD1. Germline V lookup: CDR1 MNHNS, CDR2 SASEGT. The CDR3 length is 14 residues. In DNA form, the CDR3 reads TGTGCCAGCAGTGTGGGACAGGGGTATTCACCCCTCCACTTC. It encodes CASSVGQGYSPLHF.

About this clonotype itself: Given the absence of the conserved phenylalanine or tryptophan at the CDR3 end, a read error is likely. The DNA is omitted, as the CDR3 cannot be located on it reliably, and the CDR3 follows TCRdb's listing. V and J are TRBV5-6 and TRBJ1-6; the D call in the table, TRBD1, was not verified against the DNA. Per the germline V gene, CDR1 is SGHDT and CDR2 is YYEEEE. Both ends counted, the CDR3 spans 8 residues. CDR3 residues: CASSRPGT.

The chain recombines TRBV6-8 with TRBJ2-3; D is ambiguous. The V end lost 7 bases, the J end lost 4 bases, and 3 bases lay between the germline ends. Germline lookup yields CDR1 MNHGY and CDR2 SAAAGT. CDR3 size: 10 residues. The CDR3 loop is CASIPDTQYF. CDR3 nucleotide sequence: TGTGCCAGCATCCCAGATACGCAGTATTTT.

This clonotype has more than one count but fewer than ten. This chain connects TRBV19 to TRBJ2-7, with D possibly called TRBD1 or TRBD2 (5 bases each). V lost 1 base, J lost 2 bases, and 9 bases lay in between. Germline V gives CDR1 LNHDA, CDR2 SQIVND (reference sequence). This CDR3 is built from 14 residues. The CDR3: CASSIARGTYEQYF. CDR3 in DNA: TGTGCCAGTAGTATAGCGAGGGGTACCTACGAGCAGTACTTC. The full variable domain, with the rest looked up from reference TRBV19 and TRBJ2-7, is DGGITQSPKYLFRKEGQNVTLSCEQNLNHDAMYWYRQDPGQGLRLIYYSQIVNDFQKGDIAEGYSVSREKKESFPLTVTSAQKNPTAFYLCASSIARGTYEQYFGPGTRLTVT.

J is TRBJ2-5 and V is TRBV7-2, with D possibly being TRBD2 (5 bases). The J call may be wrong; the DNA end is better matched by TRBJ2-1. This CDR3 region has 14 residues. Germline CDR1 is SGHTA and CDR2 is FQGNSA. CDR3 DNA sequence: TGTGCCAGCAGCTTGAGGGCAGTGACCTACGAGCAGTTCTTC. This translates into CASSLRAVTYEQFF.

This sequence joins TRBV7-2 and TRBJ2-7, with unresolved D. From germline, CDR1 is SGHTA and CDR2 FQGNSA. The germline V and J ends were trimmed by 5 bases and 7 bases, with 21 bases remaining between them. The CDR3 is 15 residues long. Here the CDR3 DNA reads TGTGCCAGCAGCATTATAGCAGGAGTTACAAATGAGCAGTACTTC. This codes for CASSIIAGVTNEQYF.

V is TRBV7-2 and J is TRBJ2-5, with TRBD2 identical over 7 bases. The last part of the DNA fits TRBJ2-7 better; the J call may be wrong. The CDR3 covers 13 residues. Germline V gene lookup returns CDR1 SGHTA and CDR2 FQGNSA. The CDR3: CASSASGPYEQYF. The CDR3 nucleotides read TGTGCCAGCAGTGCTAGCGGTCCCTACGAGCAGTACTTC.

This clonotype was seen ten or more times. The chain uses TRBV5-1 and TRBJ2-3; TRBD2 might be the D (6 bases). The length of the CDR3 is 15 residues. Germline CDR1 SGHRS, CDR2 YFSETQ. V lost 0 bases and J lost 3, with 11 bases in between. The CDR3 protein is CASSLEGAGTDTQYF. The DNA of the CDR3 is TGCGCCAGCAGCTTGGAAGGGGCGGGGACAGATACGCAGTATTTT.